These 21 T cell receptor beta chains share one sample of origin, sequenced in a study of T cells in narcolepsy. Sequencing used immunoSEQ multiplex PCR; TCRdb keeps in-frame clones, though not all of them. This repertoire shows roughly 16,000 clones, 65% to 90% found once; its top ten account for 30% to 45%. Sequencing was carried out using memory (CD45RA-) CD4+ T cells from blood. These receptors were obtained from a human donor in good health.

The chain has TRBV6-6 and TRBJ2-7, with D uncertain. V lost 2 bases and J lost 0, with 5 bases in between. The CDR3 contains 13 residues. Looked up from germline, CDR1 is MNHNY and CDR2 is SVGAGI (reference sequence). CDR3 residues: CASSYRFSYEQYF. CDR3 coding DNA: TGTGCCAGCAGTTACAGGTTCTCCTACGAGCAGTACTTC.

This clone has only a few counts. The chain uses TRBV19 and TRBJ1-1, with D unclear. Trimming cost V 10 bases and J 2 bases, with 17 bases left between them. Per the germline V gene, CDR1 is LNHDA and CDR2 is SQIVND (reference sequence). This CDR3 is built from 14 residues. Here the CDR3 DNA reads TGTGCCACCTCAGCGAGGAGCACCAACACTGAAGCTTTCTTT. Its translation: CATSARSTNTEAFF.

This clone has a handful of counts. V is TRBV5-1 and J is TRBJ2-7; no reliable D call. V dropped 3 bases and J dropped 3 bases, with 7 bases sitting between them. The CDR3 totals 12 residues. Per the germline V gene, CDR1 is SGHRS and CDR2 is YFSETQ. The CDR3 region has the DNA TGCGCCAGCAGCTCTACTGACTACGAGCAGTACTTC. Its translation: CASSSTDYEQYF.

The CDR3 nucleotides read TGTGCCAGCAGCCCCGACTGGCTCTCTAACAATGAGCAGTTCTTC. Translating it yields CASSPDWLSNNEQFF. This chain connects TRBV7-3 to TRBJ2-1; D call uncertain. Germline-derived CDR1 and CDR2 are SGHTA and FQGTGA. The CDR3 contains 15 residues. V was shortened by 5 bases and J by 5 bases, with 16 bases between the two germline ends. Full variable domain (outside the CDR3, taken from reference TRBV7-3 and TRBJ2-1): GAGVSQTPSNKVTEKGKYVELRCDPISGHTALYWYRQSLGQGPEFLIYFQGTGAADDSGLPNDRFFAVRPEGSVSTLKIQRTERGDSAVYLCASSPDWLSNNEQFFGPGTRLTVL.

This clone was detected once. The same CDR3 is also encoded by other DNA sequences in this sample. The chain combines TRBV11-2 with TRBJ2-5, with D perhaps matching TRBD2 (5 bases). There are 11 residues in the CDR3. Germline CDR1 reads SGHAT; CDR2 reads FQNNGV. Deletions cut 8 bases from V and 4 bases from J, with 8 bases between. The CDR3, as DNA: TGTGCCAGCTCCCGGGGAGAGACCCAGTACTTC. Translated, it gives CASSRGETQYF.

The CDR3 DNA is TGTGCCATCAGTACAGGGGTGGATACGCAGTATTTT. It encodes CAISTGVDTQYF. V gene TRBV10-3 combines with J gene TRBJ2-3, with 7 bases that match TRBD1. The V gene end was trimmed by 5 bases and the J gene end by 6 bases; junction bases not matched to a gene: 2. Germline-derived CDR1 and CDR2 are ENHRY and SYGVKD. The CDR3 length is 12 residues.

J is TRBJ2-2 and V is TRBV7-9; D remains ambiguous. The germline CDR1 and CDR2 sequences are SEHNR and FQNEAQ (reference sequence). The CDR3 has 19 amino acids. V lost 5 bases and J lost 3, with 25 bases in between. DNA for the CDR3: TGTGCCAGCAGCCCAGACCCCCCACTGGAACCCGTGGACACCGGGGAGCTGTTTTTT. This gives the protein CASSPDPPLEPVDTGELFF.

The genes are TRBV5-6 and TRBJ2-3, with TRBD2 matching over 11 bases. The germline V gene encodes CDR1 SGHDT and CDR2 YYEEEE. The CDR3 is made up of 15 amino acids. V was clipped by 4 bases and J by 4 bases; unmatched bases: 5. CDR3 loop: CASSVLAGGPDTQYF. CDR3 nucleotides: TGTGCCAGCAGCGTATTAGCGGGGGGGCCAGATACGCAGTATTTT.

This chain uses TRBV4-1 with TRBJ1-1; 7 bases map to TRBD1. The CDR3 spans 14 residues. Germline-derived CDR1 and CDR2 are MGHRA and YSYEKL. The V segment lost 2 bases and the J segment 7 bases; nucleotides outside the gene matches: 7. CDR3 residues: CASSQTGDYGEAFF. CDR3 in DNA: TGCGCCAGCAGCCAAACAGGGGACTATGGTGAAGCTTTCTTT.

This CDR3 reads CAWSVLGGSSYEQYF. The CDR3, as DNA: TGTGCCTGGAGTGTACTTGGGGGGTCTTCCTACGAGCAGTACTTC. J is TRBJ2-7 and V is TRBV30; D may be TRBD2 (6 bases). Germline V gene data show CDR1 as GTSNPN and CDR2 as SVGIG (reference sequence). V was cut by 0 bases and J by 1 base, with 13 bases left in between. The CDR3 runs 15 residues.

DNA for the CDR3: TGTGCCAGCAGCTTGGATCCAGCGGGGGGGCGTGCGACAGATACGCAGTATTTT. Residues: CASSLDPAGGRATDTQYF. This sequence joins TRBV5-4 and TRBJ2-3; 10 positions match TRBD2. The CDR3 loop spans 18 amino acids. Germline assignment: CDR1 SGHNT and CDR2 YYREEE (reference sequence). V gave up 0 bases and J gave up 3 bases; unmatched junction bases: 10. The full variable domain, in which reference TRBV5-4 and TRBJ2-3 provide the parts outside the CDR3, is ETGVTQSPTHLIKTRGQQVTLRCSSQSGHNTVSWYQQALGQGPQFIFQYYREEENGRGNFPPRFSGLQFPNYSSELNVNALELDDSALYLCASSLDPAGGRATDTQYFGPGTRLTVL.

The chain employs TRBV7-2 and TRBJ1-5; D unclear. The germline V gene encodes CDR1 SGHTA and CDR2 FQGNSA. The CDR3 spans 13 residues. The V end lost 1 base, the J end lost 4 bases, and 5 bases lay between the germline ends. CDR3 sequence (DNA): TGTGCCAGCAGCTTAGGTGTGAATCAGCCCCAGCATTTT. Amino acids: CASSLGVNQPQHF.

This chain joins TRBV6-1 and TRBJ2-1; 7 positions agree with TRBD2. Germline assignment: CDR1 MNHNS and CDR2 SASEGT. Trimming at V came to 7 bases and at J to 7 bases, leaving 13 bases not matched to a gene. The CDR3 runs to 15 residues. The DNA of the CDR3 is TGTGCCAGCACCACCGGCGGGAGCGGTAAAAATGAGCAGTTCTTC. Translation gives CASTTGGSGKNEQFF.

This chain links TRBV11-2 with TRBJ2-1, with unresolved D. V lost 0 bases and J lost 6, with 18 bases in between. Germline CDR1 reads SGHAT; CDR2 reads FQNNGV. The CDR3 contains 17 residues. The CDR3 is CASSLDRIGSRVNEQFF. The CDR3 DNA reads as TGTGCCAGCAGCTTAGATCGTATCGGAAGTAGAGTCAATGAGCAGTTCTTC.

The gene calls are TRBV28 and TRBJ2-5, with D possibly being TRBD1 (5 bases). The V end was cut by 4 bases, the J end by 2 bases, with 14 bases between. Per germline, CDR1 MDHEN and CDR2 SYDVKM. The CDR3 runs to 15 residues. The CDR3 bases are TGTGCCAGCAGTTGGGGCGTGGGCCCACAAGAGACCCAGTACTTC. Translation: CASSWGVGPQETQYF.

A single count supports this clone. CDR3 amino acids: CASGLGGLPAGANVLTF. In DNA form, the CDR3 reads TGTGCCAGTGGGCTGGGGGGGCTACCCGCTGGGGCCAACGTCCTGACTTTC. The chain is built from TRBV19 and TRBJ2-6, with D perhaps matching TRBD2 (7 bases). Trimming left V 8 bases short and J 2 bases short, with 19 bases between. Germline V lookup: CDR1 LNHDA, CDR2 SQIVND (reference sequence). CDR3 size: 17 residues. The whole variable domain, remainder taken from reference TRBV19 and TRBJ2-6, is DGGITQSPKYLFRKEGQNVTLSCEQNLNHDAMYWYRQDPGQGLRLIYYSQIVNDFQKGDIAEGYSVSREKKESFPLTVTSAQKNPTAFYLCASGLGGLPAGANVLTFGAGSRLTVL.

The CDR3 spells CASSLGPGPQPQHF. Written as DNA, the CDR3 is TGTGCCAGCAGCTTGGGGCCAGGGCCCCAGCCCCAGCATTTT. V usage is TRBV5-6 and J usage is TRBJ1-5; perhaps TRBD1 as D (5 bases). The CDR3 has 14 amino acids. Between the trimmed V and J ends, which lost 0 bases and 7 bases, there was a span of 11 bases. The germline V gene has CDR1 SGHDT and CDR2 YYEEEE.

The chain joins TRBV28 to TRBJ2-1; D is perhaps TRBD1 (6 bases). CDR3 length equals 15 residues. The germline V and J ends were trimmed by 3 bases and 7 bases, with 16 bases remaining between them. CDR1 and CDR2 from the germline V gene are MDHEN and SYDVKM. CDR3 amino acids: CASSFSGTRVNEQFF. CDR3 DNA sequence: TGTGCCAGCAGTTTCTCCGGGACACGGGTAAATGAGCAGTTCTTC.

CDR3 DNA: TGTGCCAGCATACCGGCCTACCGGGGGTTTGAGCAGTACTTC. This sequence encodes CASIPAYRGFEQYF. This chain connects TRBV2 to TRBJ2-5; possible D gene TRBD2, 6 bases. Trimming shortened V by 7 bases and J by 11 bases, and 23 bases separated the two germline ends. The CDR3 extends over 14 amino acids. Germline CDR1 is SNHLY and CDR2 is FYNNEI.

This clone has a handful of counts. J is TRBJ2-7 and V is TRBV27; D may be TRBD1 (5 bases). Trimming removed 7 bases from V and 2 bases from J, with 18 bases in between. CDR1 MNHEY and CDR2 SMNVEV come from the germline V gene (reference sequence). The CDR3 length is 15 residues. CDR3 protein: CASTPVVNRPYEQYF. In DNA form, the CDR3 reads TGTGCCAGCACCCCTGTAGTAAACAGGCCCTACGAGCAGTACTTC.

The chain couples TRBV19 to TRBJ1-1, with 9 bases fitting TRBD1. Germline V gives CDR1 LNHDA, CDR2 SQIVND (reference sequence). The CDR3 is 15 residues long. J was trimmed by 6 bases and V by 6 bases; bases with no gene match: 11. DNA of the CDR3: TGTGCCAGTAGGAATGACAGGGGGGTTGGGCCTGAAGCTTTCTTT. Protein: CASRNDRGVGPEAFF.